A selection of T cell receptor beta chains follows, all from one sample in a study of cytomegalovirus exposure and HLA in healthy donors. Sequencing was performed with immunoSEQ multiplex PCR; in TCRdb, only in-frame clones are kept and a portion is missing. The profile covers under 100,000 clones, with roughly 79% appearing a single time and less than 5% taken by the ten largest. What was sequenced was PBMCs. Receptor source: a woman aged 70-85 years in good health and CMV-seropositive. Both conserved end residues are part of each CDR3. D genes are given only for firm matches. Clone size is shown for a subset of rows, as once, few, many or a class of expanded clone.

j_call	clone_size	d_call	v_call	cdr3_nt	cdr3_aa
TRBJ2-2	-	TRBD2	TRBV9	TGTGCCAGCAGCGTAACCGGGCTAGCGGGGCACACCGGGGAGCTGTTTTTT	CASSVTGLAGHTGELFF
TRBJ1-4	many	-	TRBV30	TGTGCCTGGACTAGCAAGGAGCGGCTATGGACAACTAATGAAAAACTGTTTTTT	CAWTSKERLWTTNEKLFF
TRBJ2-7	-	TRBD2	TRBV4-2	TGTGCCAGCAGCCAGACCACAGCGGGAGCCTACGAGCAGTACTTC	CASSQTTAGAYEQYF
TRBJ2-1	once	-	TRBV9	TGTGCCAGCAGCGGAACCAAGAGCTCCTACAATGAGCAGTTCTTC	CASSGTKSSYNEQFF
TRBJ2-5	-	-	TRBV7-2	TGTGCCAGCAGCCAGACGGCTGGGGGGTCGTTAAGAGAGACCCAGTACTTC	CASSQTAGGSLRETQYF
TRBJ2-1	-	TRBD2	TRBV25-1	TGTGCCAGCAGTGTTTGGACTAGCGGGACGGGGTCCTACAATGAGCAGTTCTTC	CASSVWTSGTGSYNEQFF
TRBJ2-2	-	TRBD1	TRBV7-6	TGTGCCAGCAGCTTCGGACAGGGGAGAAACACCGGGGAGCTGTTTTTT	CASSFGQGRNTGELFF
TRBJ2-3	-	-	TRBV19	TGTGCCAGTGTCGACAGTCACGGCACAGATACGCAGTATTTT	CASVDSHGTDTQYF
TRBJ2-1	-	TRBD1	TRBV14	TGTGCCAGCAGCCAACGCCCAGGACAGGGGCCCTCCTACAATGAGCAGTTCTTC	CASSQRPGQGPSYNEQFF
TRBJ2-1	-	-	TRBV2	TGTGCCAGCAGTAGCGGGTACAATGAGCAGTTCTTC	CASSSGYNEQFF
TRBJ2-1	-	TRBD1	TRBV30	TGTGCCTGGCAGGGGGCAGGGGGCTCCTACAATGAGCAGTTCTTC	CAWQGAGGSYNEQFF
TRBJ2-7	few	TRBD1	TRBV29-1	TGCAGCGTGAAGGGGCAGGGGGCGAGGGAGCAGTACTTC	CSVKGQGAREQYF
TRBJ1-1	few	-	TRBV5-4	TGTGCCAGCAGTCCGAAGGGGCATGGTATGAACACTGAAGCTTTCTTT	CASSPKGHGMNTEAFF
TRBJ2-2	-	TRBD1	TRBV7-3	TGTGCCAGCAGGCCGGGACAGGGGACCACCGGGGAGCTGTTTTTT	CASRPGQGTTGELFF
TRBJ2-3	once	-	TRBV30	TGTGCCTGGAGTGTAACGGGAACAGATACGCAGTATTTT	CAWSVTGTDTQYF
TRBJ2-1	few	TRBD1	TRBV29-1	TGCAGCGTCCTTGGACAGGGGGCCTTTGCGGGAGGAACCTACAATGAGCAGTTCTTC	CSVLGQGAFAGGTYNEQFF
TRBJ1-5	-	TRBD1	TRBV7-9	TGTTCCAGCAGCTGGTATGGGACAGGGGATAGCAATCAGCCCCAGCATTTT	CSSSWYGTGDSNQPQHF
TRBJ1-2	-	-	TRBV19	TGTGCCAGTAGTATGGGTAACAGCCCATTCTATGGCTACACCTTC	CASSMGNSPFYGYTF
TRBJ1-6	-	TRBD1	TRBV11-2	TGTGCCAGCAGCCTACGGTCAGGGGGTAAAGGTAATTCACCCCTCCACTTT	CASSLRSGGKGNSPLHF
TRBJ2-1	once	-	TRBV19	TGTGCCAGTACTCCGTTTACGGCCAGACATGACGGTGAGCAGTTCTTC	CASTPFTARHDGEQFF
TRBJ2-1	-	-	TRBV5-1	TGCGCCAGCAGCTCCCCTGACCAGGAACCCACCTACAATGAGCAGTTCTTC	CASSSPDQEPTYNEQFF
TRBJ1-1	-	-	TRBV6-1	TGTGCCAGCGGAACCACACAGGGTTTTCAAGCTTTCTTT	CASGTTQGFQAFF
TRBJ1-2	-	TRBD1	TRBV7-8	TGTGCCAGCAGCTCGAGGGGGACAGAACATAACTATGGCTACACCTTC	CASSSRGTEHNYGYTF
TRBJ1-1	-	TRBD1	TRBV7-2	TGTGCCAGCAGCTTACAGGTGTCGACAGGGGCCATAAACACTGAAGCTTTCTTT	CASSLQVSTGAINTEAFF
TRBJ1-2	-	TRBD1	TRBV19	TGTGCCACTAAGACAGGGAACTATGGCTACACCTTC	CATKTGNYGYTF
TRBJ2-5	-	TRBD1	TRBV11-1	TGTGCCAGCAGCTCAGGGACAGGGGAGGGCCAAGAGACCCAGTACTTC	CASSSGTGEGQETQYF